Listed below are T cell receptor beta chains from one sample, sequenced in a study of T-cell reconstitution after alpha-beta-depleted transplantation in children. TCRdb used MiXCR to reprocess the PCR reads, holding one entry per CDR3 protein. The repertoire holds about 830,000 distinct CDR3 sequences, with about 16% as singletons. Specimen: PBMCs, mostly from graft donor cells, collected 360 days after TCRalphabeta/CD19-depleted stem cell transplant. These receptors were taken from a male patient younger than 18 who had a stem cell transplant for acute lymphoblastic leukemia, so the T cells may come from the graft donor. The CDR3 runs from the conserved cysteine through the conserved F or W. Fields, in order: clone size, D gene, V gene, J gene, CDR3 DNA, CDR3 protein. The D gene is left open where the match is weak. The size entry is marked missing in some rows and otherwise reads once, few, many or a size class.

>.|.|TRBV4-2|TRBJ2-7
TGTGCCAGCAGCGAAAAGGGGCCAGGGAGATCTTACGAGCAGTACTTC
CASSEKGPGRSYEQYF
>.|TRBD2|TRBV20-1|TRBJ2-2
TGCAGTGCTAGGGGTACAGGGAGGTTCGTAGCGGGGGACACCGGGGAGCTGTTTTTT
CSARGTGRFVAGDTGELFF
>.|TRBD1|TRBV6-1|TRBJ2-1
TGTGCCAGCAGTGGCCCAGGGGGCGCAAACTTCAATGAGCAGTTCTTC
CASSGPGGANFNEQFF
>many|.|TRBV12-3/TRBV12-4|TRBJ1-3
TGTGCCAGCAGTCCTGGGGGGTGGAGCTCTGGAAACACCATATATTTT
CASSPGGWSSGNTIYF
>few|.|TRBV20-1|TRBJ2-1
TGCAGTGCTAGCTGGGCTTCCTACAATGAGCAGTTCTTC
CSASWASYNEQFF
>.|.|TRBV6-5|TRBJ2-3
TGTGCCAGCAGTTACCGGACAGCTTCCAGAGATACGCAGTATTTT
CASSYRTASRDTQYF
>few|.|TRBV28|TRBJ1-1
TGTGCCAGCGCCGAATTAAGGGGCCCCCCAAACACTGAAGCTTTCTTT
CASAELRGPPNTEAFF
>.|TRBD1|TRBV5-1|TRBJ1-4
TGCGCCAGCGGAGGGTCAACAGGGGTGAATGAAAAACTGTTTTTT
CASGGSTGVNEKLFF
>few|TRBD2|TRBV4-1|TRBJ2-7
TGCGCCAGCAGCCCTGGGACTAGCGGGAGAGCGCACTCCTACGAGCAGTACTTC
CASSPGTSGRAHSYEQYF
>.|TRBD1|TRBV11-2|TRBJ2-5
TGTGCCAGCAGCCCTGGCTGGGACAGGACTCTAGAGACCCAGTACTTC
CASSPGWDRTLETQYF
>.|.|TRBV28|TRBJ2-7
TGTGCCAGCAGATCCGGGGGCTACTACGAGCAGTACTTC
CASRSGGYYEQYF
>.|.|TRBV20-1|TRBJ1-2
TGCAGTGCTATGCGGGGGACGTCAAGCGGCTACACCTTC
CSAMRGTSSGYTF
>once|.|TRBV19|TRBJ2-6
TGTGCCAGTAGATATGGGACAGCCAACGTCCTGACTTTC
CASRYGTANVLTF
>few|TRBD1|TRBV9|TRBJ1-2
TGTGCCAGCAGCGTAGGACAGGGGGATGGCTACACCTTC
CASSVGQGDGYTF
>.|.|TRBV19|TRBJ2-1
TGTGCCAGTAGTTACGGGAGCCAATACAATGAGCAGTTCTTC
CASSYGSQYNEQFF
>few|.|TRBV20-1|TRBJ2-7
TGCAGTGCTAGAGATGCCCTGAAGAGCTACGAGCAGTACTTC
CSARDALKSYEQYF
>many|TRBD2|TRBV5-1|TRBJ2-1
TGCGCCAGCAGCTTGGTTGTCGGGACTAGTGAGGATGAGCAGTTCTTC
CASSLVVGTSEDEQFF
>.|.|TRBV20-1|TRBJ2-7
TGCAGTGCGGCCTTAGCGGCCGCATCTTACGAGCAGTACTTC
CSAALAAASYEQYF
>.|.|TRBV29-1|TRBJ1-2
TGCAGCGCTTCGGGAGGGGTCCTCTACACCTTC
CSASGGVLYTF
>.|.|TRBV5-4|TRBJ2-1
TGTGCCAGCACTACCATAGGGGATGAGCAGTTCTTC
CASTTIGDEQFF
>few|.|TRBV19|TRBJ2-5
TGTGCCAGTAGTATCCATGACCCTAGTGAGCGTTTGACCCAGTACTTC
CASSIHDPSERLTQYF
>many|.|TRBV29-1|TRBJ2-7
TGCAGCGTTGAATTGGGCTACGAGCAGTACTTC
CSVELGYEQYF
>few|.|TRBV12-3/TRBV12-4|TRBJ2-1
TGTGCCAGCTCACGCCCACTGGTTGGGGAGCAGTTCTTC
CASSRPLVGEQFF
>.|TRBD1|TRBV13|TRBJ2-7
TGTGCCAGCAGCCCGGGACAGGGGATAGCCTACGAGCAGTACTTC
CASSPGQGIAYEQYF
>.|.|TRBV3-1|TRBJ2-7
TGTGCCAGCAGCCAAGAGACGGGAGTATTCATCTACGAGCAGTACTTC
CASSQETGVFIYEQYF
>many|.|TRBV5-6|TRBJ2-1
TGTGCCAGCAGCTTTCACTCGGGTAGTAGGGACAATGAGCAGTTCTTC
CASSFHSGSRDNEQFF
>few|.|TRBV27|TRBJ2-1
TGTGCCAGCAGCGGGAGTGGGCTGGCACGCTCCTACAATGAGCAGTTCTTC
CASSGSGLARSYNEQFF
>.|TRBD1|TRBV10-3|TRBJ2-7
TGTGCCATCAGTGTCCGGGACAGGGTAAACGAGCAGTACTTC
CAISVRDRVNEQYF
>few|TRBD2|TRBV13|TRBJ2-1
TGTGCCAGCAGCTTAGTAGGGGGACTAGCGTACAATGAGCAGTTCTTC
CASSLVGGLAYNEQFF
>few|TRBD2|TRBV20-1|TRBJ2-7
TGCAGTGCTAGAGACGACTTCCTAGCGGGAGTTGGCTACGAGCAGTACTTC
CSARDDFLAGVGYEQYF
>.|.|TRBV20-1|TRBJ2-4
TGCAGTGCCCAAGACAGGGAGGTTGCGGGATTAGCCAAAAACATTCAGTACTTC
CSAQDREVAGLAKNIQYF
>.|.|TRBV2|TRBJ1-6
TGTGCCAGCAGTGAGGCGGGCAGGGGCAATTCACCCCTCCACTTT
CASSEAGRGNSPLHF
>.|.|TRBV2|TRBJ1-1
TGTGCCAGACAGCCTACAAACACTGAAGCTTTCTTT
CARQPTNTEAFF
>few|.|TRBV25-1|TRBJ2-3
TGTGCCAGCAGTGAATCCAGAGATACGCAGTATTTT
CASSESRDTQYF
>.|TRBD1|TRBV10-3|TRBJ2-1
TGTGCCATCAGCGGACAGGGACGGGGCAATGAGCAGTTCTTC
CAISGQGRGNEQFF
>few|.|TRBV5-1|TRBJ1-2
TGCGCCAGCAGCCCCCGTTTGAGGGTCAACTATGGCTACACCTTC
CASSPRLRVNYGYTF
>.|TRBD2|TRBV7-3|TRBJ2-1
TGTGCCAGCAGCTTAAATCCTAGCGGGAGGGCCCATGAGCAGTTCTTC
CASSLNPSGRAHEQFF
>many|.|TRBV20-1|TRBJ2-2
TGCAGTGCTAGAGTTCCCCAAACCGGGGAGCTGTTTTTT
CSARVPQTGELFF